This TCR beta chain was recorded in a study of blood T cell repertoires in COVID-19 (TCRdb year 2020). Regarding the complete study: Samples from collaborators originated in the United States, Italy and Spain and spanned both the acute and convalescent phases of COVID-19. The material from the prospective study consisted of cDNA or gDNA derived from T cells, B-cell-depleted T cells, or PBMCs. The dataset comprised deeply sampled blood TCRbeta repertoires from subjects exposed to, actively infected with, or recovered from COVID-19. The repertoires were released in a freely available public database meant as a resource for research on the immune response to SARS-CoV-2. Samples were obtained from the ongoing ImmuneRACE study (first 160 participants) and from about 1,300 subjects provided by 6 global collaborators. Nearly every sample came with metadata listing a de-identified subject ID, COVID-19 status, age in years and sex. Where HLA class I and class II types were available, the types were taken from metadata supplied by the sample provider, not from assay-based typing. Overall study results and their limits: The amount of clinical and demographic metadata varied by source and participant and was provided uncurated.

Note on this clone: The antigen it recognizes is unknown. It has no much larger one-base neighbor in the sample; base qualities were not kept.

TCRbeta CDR3 regions were amplified from genomic DNA using the immunoSEQ Assay, a bias-controlled multiplex PCR. The source study handled its data this way. The number of nucleated cells in each sample was estimated by amplification of reference gene primers within the assay. To quantify the absolute abundance of each unique TCRbeta CDR3 rearrangement, sequence reads were collapsed and filtered. For each sample, productive Simpson clonality was calculated by taking the square root of Simpson's diversity index across productive rearrangements. The table was pulled from immuneACCESS by TCRdb, which kept in-frame rearrangements only. Such tables lose some clones; where checked, under half of the loss comes from unresolved V genes, and the rest has no known cause. D and trimming were read from the DNA, whereas the V and J calls and clone size are those reported in that table. This sample lists about 84,000 clones; about 88% were detected once. The top ten constitute approximately 1.2% of the sample.

Here V drops 1 base and J drops 0 bases, and the junction holds 4 bases not matched to any gene. Per the germline V gene, SGHRS is the CDR1 and YFSETQ is the CDR2. The CDR3 covers 16 residues, taking in both the cysteine and the phenylalanine. The only DNA kept is the CDR3, 48 bases in frame from the first base. Whole blood was collected in K2EDTA tubes by collaborating institutions according to the institutions' own protocols. Collaborator samples were shipped for TCRbeta analysis as frozen whole blood, isolated PBMCs, or DNA extracted from either sample type. The chain employs TRBV5-1 and TRBJ1-1; a stretch of 9 junction bases matches TRBD1. This sequence originates from a man older than 75 with active or convalescent COVID-19. Sample: peripheral blood. CDR3 protein: CASSLSTGGLNTEAFF. The DNA sequence is TGCGCCAGCAGCTTGTCGACAGGGGGTTTGAACACTGAAGCTTTCTTT. Reference TRBV5-1 and TRBJ1-1 genes cover what lies past the CDR3, so the full variable domain is KAGVTQTPRYLIKTRGQQVTLSCSPISGHRSVSWYQQTPGQGLQFLFEYFSETQRNKGNFPGRFSGRQFSNSRSEMNVSTLELGDSALYLCASSLSTGGLNTEAFFGQGTRLTVV.